The sequence of this T cell receptor (beta chain) was determined in a study of T cells after yellow fever vaccination (dated by TCRdb to about 2019). Turning to the overall study: The SMART-Seq v4 Ultra Low Input RNA kit was used to prepare libraries from fractions with low cell numbers. Two healthy male donors made up the cohort, one aged 18 to 29 years and the other aged 30 to 40 years. Blood was collected at multiple timepoints before and after primary and secondary immunization, and bulk PBMC replicates and cell subsets were isolated. To track T-cell clones before and after primary and booster YFV17D yellow fever vaccination, bulk TCR alpha and beta repertoires were sequenced longitudinally.

Results and caveats for the whole study, not just this receptor: After the booster, most clones that had expanded after primary vaccination were detected again (nearly 98% of CD4 and around nine tenths of CD8), suggesting broad maintenance of memory. Only two donors were included in the study, so the extent to which the findings can be generalized is limited. Computational filtering was needed because FACS-sorted repertoires could contain abundant contaminating clonotypes from the bulk population. A small fraction of clonotypes appeared in both the CD4 and CD8 compartments, likely as a result of convergent recombination. Compared with the primary T-cell response, the secondary T-cell response was weaker but faster, peaking on day 5 rather than day 15.

Reads for this sample came from an Illumina NovaSeq 6000. TCR cDNA was synthesized by 5'RACE template switching, through which a universal primer site and unique molecular identifiers were introduced. Priming for cDNA synthesis came from both the TCR alpha and TCR beta constant segments. Libraries were amplified in two PCR steps, with sample barcodes and sequencing adapters added in the second step. Libraries were sequenced on Illumina HiSeq 2500 (2x100 bp) or NovaSeq (2x150 bp). Turning to the authors' computational methods: MIGEC was used to demultiplex reads and collapse the reads into UMI consensus sequences, and MiXCR was used for V(D)J alignment. Vaccine-responding clonotypes were identified with edgeR using replicate PBMC samples, with FDR below 0.01 and a log2 fold change above 5 up to day 15 being required. Each bulk clonotype was labeled CD4 or CD8 based on which sequenced repertoire, CD4 or CD8, contained the clonotype at higher abundance. The public reads were reanalyzed by TCRdb: fastp trimming at Q25, MiXCR alignment, in-frame beta chains only. Identical CDR3 proteins give one entry, which carries the most common genes and DNA. TCRdb assigned the V and J calls; the authors' analysis was not used. The sample profile shows fewer than 500,000 distinct CDR3 sequences; around 20% of them were found once. The ten largest account for 18% of the sample.

The sample's treatment or condition, from its label and the paper: live attenuated yellow fever vaccine strain. At each blood-draw timepoint, two biological replicates of bulk PBMCs were obtained. A standard Ficoll-Paque protocol was used to isolate PBMCs from peripheral blood. TriZol was used to extract RNA from bulk PBMCs, from CD4 and CD8 fractions, and from dextramer-positive and dextramer-negative fractions. The CDR3 starts with the cysteine, ends with the phenylalanine, and has 19 residues. Only the CDR3 part of the read is kept: 57 bases, read in frame from the first base. CDR1 SGHRS and CDR2 YFSETQ are derived from the germline V gene. Trimming at the junction amounts to 4 bases on V and 4 bases on J, and the germline ends lie 28 bases apart. A single count supports this clonotype. Its antigen is not yet known. Per-nucleotide qualities are absent, and no much larger clonotype sits a single base away. A lone read offers only weak evidence.

The sequenced sample was PBMCs, obtained before the yellow fever booster vaccination. The chain employs TRBV5-1 and TRBJ2-3; the D gene assignment is perhaps TRBD1 or TRBD2, with each matching 5 bases. The source is a young man who received the YFV17D yellow fever vaccine. CDR3 sequence: CASSVVRPMRRGPADTQYF. The nucleotides read TGCGCCAGCAGCGTGGTCCGCCCCATGAGAAGGGGACCCGCAGATACGCAGTATTTT.